This record covers a single T cell receptor (beta chain). What it binds is not known. Trimming at V came to 4 bases and at J to 10 bases, leaving 7 bases not matched to a gene. There are 15 residues in the CDR3. CDR1 and CDR2 (germline): SGHDT, YYEEEE. This table comes from immunoSEQ multiplex PCR, and its TCRdb copy is limited to in-frame clones, with some not included. The data hold 65,000 to 95,000 clones, with around nine tenths observed a single time. This entry comes from a study of radiotherapy plus CTLA-4 blockade in lung cancer. Points from the study as a whole: Early blood T cell clone changes and increased post-radiation serum interferon-beta were reportedly the strongest response predictors. Blood-borne expansion of tumor-derived TCR clones followed radiotherapy plus ipilimumab.

This receptor was identified in a human donor with non-small cell lung cancer who had stable disease on radiotherapy plus ipilimumab. The V and J genes are TRBV5-6 and TRBJ2-1; 14 positions match TRBD2. Source: peripheral blood, taken from a patient treated with radiotherapy plus ipilimumab. The DNA of the CDR3 is TGTGCCAGCAGCACGGGACTAGCGGGAGCGAGGGAGCAGTTCTTC. It specifies CASSTGLAGAREQFF.